These 10 T cell receptor beta chains share one sample of origin, sequenced in a study of control samples from healthy donors and cancer patients. The assay was immunoSEQ multiplex PCR, and TCRdb's table has in-frame clones only and misses some. The data show about 90,000 clones, with approximately 95% seen just once and about 1.5% held by the top ten. The sequenced sample consisted of blood. These receptors were collected from a woman under 40 in good health.

The V gene is TRBV11-2, the J gene TRBJ2-1; D perhaps matches TRBD2 (5 bases). Deletions cut 6 bases from V and 4 bases from J, with 22 bases between. Germline V gives CDR1 SGHAT, CDR2 FQNNGV. This CDR3 spans 17 amino acids. The DNA of the CDR3 is TGTGCCAGCAGGGGATACGGGATGGCAGCAGAATACAATGAGCAGTTCTTC. Amino acid sequence: CASRGYGMAAEYNEQFF. Full variable domain (outside the CDR3, taken from reference TRBV11-2 and TRBJ2-1): EAGVAQSPRYKIIEKRQSVAFWCNPISGHATLYWYQQILGQGPKLLIQFQNNGVVDDSQLPKDRFSAERLKGVDSTLKIQPAKLEDSAVYLCASRGYGMAAEYNEQFFGPGTRLTVL.

V gene TRBV9 combines with J gene TRBJ2-1; a possible D gene is TRBD2 (5 bases). V lost 2 bases, J lost 5 bases, and 14 bases lay in between. The CDR3 spans 15 residues. CDR1 SGDLS and CDR2 YYNGEE come from the germline V gene. CDR3 coding DNA: TGTGCCAGCAGCGTTAGCGACAACGCCAACAATGAGCAGTTCTTC. It specifies CASSVSDNANNEQFF.

V and J are TRBV7-6 and TRBJ2-1; weak D call: TRBD2 (6 bases). CDR3 length equals 15 residues. Trimming took off 5 bases at V and 5 bases at J, with 16 bases between the two ends. Germline values: CDR1 SGHVS, CDR2 FNYEAQ. DNA of the CDR3: TGTGCCAGCAGCCTTATCCACACTAGCAACAATGAGCAGTTCTTC. Its translation is CASSLIHTSNNEQFF.

This rearrangement joins TRBV12-5 to TRBJ2-6; TRBD1 aligns across 8 bases. The V gene end was trimmed by 6 bases and the J gene end by 3 bases; junction bases not matched to a gene: 4. CDR3 size: 15 residues. The germline V gene has CDR1 LGHNT and CDR2 FRNRAP. The CDR3 sequence: CASGLDRGGANVLTF. The CDR3 DNA is TGTGCTAGTGGCTTAGACAGGGGTGGGGCCAACGTCCTGACTTTC.

This clone was detected once. The CDR3: CASSPGQAYNSPLHF. The CDR3, as DNA: TGTGCCAGCAGCCCGGGACAGGCTTATAATTCACCCCTCCACTTT. The rearrangement links TRBV7-8 to TRBJ1-6; 8 bases are shared with TRBD1. The CDR3 covers 15 residues. CDR1 SGHVS and CDR2 FQNEAQ come from the germline V gene. With V trimmed by 5 bases and J by 4 bases, 4 bases remained unmatched.

There are a few counts of this clone. CDR3: CASSPPLAGTDTQYF. As DNA, the CDR3 is TGTGCCAGCTCACCACCCCTAGCGGGTACAGATACGCAGTATTTT. The chain joins TRBV18 to TRBJ2-3; 8 positions match TRBD2. V was pared by 0 bases and J by 3 bases, with 2 bases of the junction left unmatched. Per the germline V gene, CDR1 is KGHSH and CDR2 is LQKENI. This CDR3 has 15 residues.

As DNA, the CDR3 is TGTGCCAGCAGTGAAGTTTGGACAGGGGGGCTCTATGGCTACACCTTC. It encodes CASSEVWTGGLYGYTF. This chain links TRBV6-1 with TRBJ1-2; TRBD1 matches at 10 bases. The germline gives CDR1 MNHNS, CDR2 SASEGT. Trimming cost V 1 base and J 4 bases; bases outside gene matches: 6. This CDR3 has 16 residues.

The chain combines TRBV29-1 with TRBJ2-2, with 9 bases fitting TRBD1. This CDR3 contains 17 residues. Germline V gives CDR1 SQVTM, CDR2 ANQGSEA. With 5 bases clipped from V and 5 bases from J, the junction kept 15 bases outside the gene matches. The CDR3 region has the DNA TGCAGCGTTTATAACATAGAGGCGGGACAGGGTACCGGGGAGCTGTTTTTT. This translates into CSVYNIEAGQGTGELFF.

The chain has TRBV6-5 and TRBJ2-5; 7 nucleotides line up with TRBD2. V gave up 6 bases and J gave up 0 bases; unmatched junction bases: 7. The germline CDR1 and CDR2 sequences are MNHEY and SVGAGI. CDR3 length: 15 amino acids. CDR3 in amino acids: CASREDLADQETQYF. The CDR3 DNA follows: TGTGCCAGCAGGGAGGACCTAGCGGACCAAGAGACCCAGTACTTC.

This chain connects TRBV5-1 to TRBJ2-6; TRBD1 agrees at 7 bases. The germline V gene has CDR1 SGHRS and CDR2 YFSETQ. CDR3 length equals 18 residues. V shed 3 bases and J 0 bases; nucleotides not matched to a gene: 9. The CDR3 sequence: CASSWRSGQFSGANVLTF. The CDR3 nucleotides read TGCGCCAGCAGCTGGAGGTCGGGACAGTTCTCTGGGGCCAACGTCCTGACTTTC.